This TCR beta chain was sequenced in a study of molecular identifiers for immune sequencing clone quantification (dated by TCRdb to between 2018 and 2020). Broadly, across the study: For a replicate experiment, RNA from roughly 18,000 or 92,000 naive CD8 T cells was divided into five aliquots, of which four were sequenced. CD8 T cells were used in a methods study to benchmark molecular-identifier clustering-based TCR repertoire sequencing (MIDCIRS) and TCR RNA copy counting.

Libraries of naive CD8 T cells were generated from around 20,000 to 1,000,000 sorted cells, with 10%, 30% or 50% of the purified RNA used. Naive CD8 T cells, defined as CD8+CD4-CCR7+CD45RA+, were FACS-sorted into RLT Plus buffer on a BD FACSAria II. Detection sensitivity was tested by spiking Jurkat RNA equal to some 11 TCR copies' worth into samples containing 20,000-1,000,000 naive CD8 T cells. Enrichment of CD8 T cells was performed with RosetteSep CD8+ T Cell Enrichment Cocktail and Ficoll-Paque, after which ACK red cell lysis was carried out. Details on this clonotype: Which antigen it targets is not known. Base quality data are lacking; no much larger clone is found one base away.

V is clipped by 0 bases and J by 3 bases, and the sequence between their germline boundaries is 11 bases long. The CDR3 sequence holds 15 residues, the cysteine and phenylalanine included. Only the CDR3 portion is preserved as DNA: 45 bases, with reading frame beginning at the first base. CDR1 and CDR2 (MGHRA, YSYEKL) derive from the germline V gene. Findings and caveats that apply to the study as a whole: When barcode sub-clustering was not used, chimeric consensus sequences inflated TCR diversity, with chimeras reaching as high as 47%. Identical TCR molecules sharing a barcode could cause highly expanded clone sizes to be underestimated. Clones above 20 RNA copies held over 99% of molecules in CMV-specific effector cells but under 1% in naive cells. The naive libraries included spiked-in Jurkat TCR RNA (roughly 11 copies' worth), and this RNA is not part of the donor repertoire. Spiked-in Jurkat TCR RNA equivalent to a single cell was reported to be detectable even among 750,000 to 1,000,000 naive CD8 T cells. Modeling gave about 3.2 recovered TCR RNA copies per cell versus about 10 by digital PCR, implying approximately 30% capture efficiency.

Libraries came from PCR. These reads were obtained on a NextSeq 500. Bulk TCR libraries were made following a previously described method, with the TCR primers given in Table S5. Purification of total RNA was performed with the Qiagen AllPrep DNA/RNA kit. Reads from multiple sequencing runs of the same library were pooled before analysis. Under the source paper's analysis protocol: Only reads with exact TCR constant sequence were kept, trimmed to 150 nt, and grouped by their 12-nt molecular barcodes. Reads in each barcode group were sub-clustered using a 15% Levenshtein threshold, and a quality-weighted consensus sequence was built for each RNA molecule. Non-functional sequences were filtered out, along with any lower-count sequence sitting one edit away from another sequence. Barcode sub-clusters with fewer than 20% of the maximum read count were removed, based on fitting two negative binomial distributions. TCRdb redid the processing of the public reads, applying fastp at Q25 and MiXCR, and retained in-frame beta chains. Identical CDR3 proteins give one entry, which carries the most common genes and DNA. The V and J calls here are based on TCRdb, not the publication. This sample gives hundreds of thousands of distinct CDR3 sequences in total; roughly 23% of them show up just once. The ten largest clones take up around 0.78% of the sample.

The rearranged segments are TRBV4-1 and TRBJ1-2, with a tentative D gene TRBD1 over 5 matching bases. This sequence originates from a human donor in good health. Some libraries in this study had Jurkat cell RNA spiked in. Material: naive CD8+ T cells from blood, with Jurkat cell RNA spiked in. Taken with the paper, the label for cell subset or site translates to: FACS-sorted CD8+CD4-CCR7+CD45RA+ naive T cells. CDR3 sequence: CASSQEGDGYYGYTF. The DNA sequence follows: TGCGCCAGCAGCCAAGAGGGGGACGGATACTATGGCTACACCTTC.